These T cell receptor beta chains were read from a single sample in a study of T cell repertoires in cytomegalovirus infection. Via MiXCR, TCRdb re-called the reads, giving one row per CDR3 protein. The table records about 890,000 distinct CDR3 sequences, approximately 30% of them present only once. For these TCRs, the target antigens are not known. The sample in question was cultured CD8+ T cells from PBMCs, obtained from culture after CMV antigen stimulation. These TCRs come from a human donor in good health (CMV status not recorded). Some clones in this sample may be carry-over from other donors' samples. The conserved cysteine and the conserved F or W are not part of the CDR3 here. The order of the fields is CDR3 protein, J gene, clone size, V gene. Expanded clones are given a class, and other clones once, few, many or no size at all.

CDR3aa: ASSQVGELF
j_gene: TRBJ2-2
abundance: few
v_gene: TRBV7-2

CDR3aa: ASSFTGALANGYT
j_gene: TRBJ1-2
abundance: -
v_gene: TRBV4-3

CDR3aa: SAREFRQGMNTEAF
j_gene: TRBJ1-1
abundance: -
v_gene: TRBV20-1

CDR3aa: ASSLLNSWYQETQY
j_gene: TRBJ2-5
abundance: few
v_gene: TRBV28

CDR3aa: ASSQRGVDEQF
j_gene: TRBJ2-1
abundance: few
v_gene: TRBV4-2

CDR3aa: ASSLRTGRVTDTQY
j_gene: TRBJ2-3
abundance: few
v_gene: TRBV11-3

CDR3aa: ASSDPGQREAF
j_gene: TRBJ1-1
abundance: few
v_gene: TRBV25-1

CDR3aa: ASFVTGVNTEAF
j_gene: TRBJ1-1
abundance: few
v_gene: TRBV6-5

CDR3aa: ASSYARQAPDGYT
j_gene: TRBJ1-2
abundance: -
v_gene: TRBV6-2/TRBV6-3

CDR3aa: ASSLLYPTSGGLYQETQY
j_gene: TRBJ2-5
abundance: few
v_gene: TRBV7-9

CDR3aa: ASSPPRTGDSPLH
j_gene: TRBJ1-6
abundance: -
v_gene: TRBV7-6

CDR3aa: ASSVRDRGRGIQPQH
j_gene: TRBJ1-5
abundance: few
v_gene: TRBV2

CDR3aa: AISEVSPLATQY
j_gene: TRBJ2-5
abundance: few
v_gene: TRBV10-3

CDR3aa: ASSFRDRRETYQETQY
j_gene: TRBJ2-5
abundance: -
v_gene: TRBV7-9

CDR3aa: ASSPGATNEKLF
j_gene: TRBJ1-4
abundance: many
v_gene: TRBV7-6

CDR3aa: ASTRVFNEQF
j_gene: TRBJ2-1
abundance: -
v_gene: TRBV6-6

CDR3aa: ASSYGAEAF
j_gene: TRBJ1-1
abundance: many
v_gene: TRBV6-2/TRBV6-3

CDR3aa: ASTSTSGGATGTGELF
j_gene: TRBJ2-2
abundance: -
v_gene: TRBV12-3/TRBV12-4

CDR3aa: ASSLRGSTQY
j_gene: TRBJ2-3
abundance: few
v_gene: TRBV27

CDR3aa: ASSSAPGRGELF
j_gene: TRBJ2-2
abundance: few
v_gene: TRBV7-2

CDR3aa: ASSGPPGQGVGELF
j_gene: TRBJ2-2
abundance: few
v_gene: TRBV5-4

CDR3aa: ASSLQGSVVNTEAF
j_gene: TRBJ1-1
abundance: -
v_gene: TRBV12-3/TRBV12-4

CDR3aa: ASSLSLPDRGLSNEQF
j_gene: TRBJ2-1
abundance: few
v_gene: TRBV27

CDR3aa: ASSLGLAGREQY
j_gene: TRBJ2-7
abundance: many
v_gene: TRBV7-8

CDR3aa: ASTLGQYSTDTQY
j_gene: TRBJ2-3
abundance: few
v_gene: TRBV6-1

CDR3aa: ASRGIGTGTTNEKLF
j_gene: TRBJ1-4
abundance: -
v_gene: TRBV2

CDR3aa: ASSHRDGDGYT
j_gene: TRBJ1-2
abundance: -
v_gene: TRBV4-1

CDR3aa: ASSIAGSNQPQH
j_gene: TRBJ1-5
abundance: few
v_gene: TRBV6-5

CDR3aa: ASSLGGAPNTGELF
j_gene: TRBJ2-2
abundance: -
v_gene: TRBV7-9

CDR3aa: ASSPAAADKDTEAF
j_gene: TRBJ1-1
abundance: -
v_gene: TRBV10-1

CDR3aa: ASSGPRTGNNEQF
j_gene: TRBJ2-1
abundance: -
v_gene: TRBV9

CDR3aa: ASSFDGQGMNQPQH
j_gene: TRBJ1-5
abundance: -
v_gene: TRBV7-9

CDR3aa: ASSQDSAGGRWDTQY
j_gene: TRBJ2-3
abundance: few
v_gene: TRBV4-3

CDR3aa: ASSEGGYYGYT
j_gene: TRBJ1-2
abundance: -
v_gene: TRBV2

CDR3aa: AISDRGPGQGSNTGELF
j_gene: TRBJ2-2
abundance: -
v_gene: TRBV10-3

CDR3aa: ASSPGSSYNEQF
j_gene: TRBJ2-1
abundance: many
v_gene: TRBV19

CDR3aa: ASSYGVTGGTEAF
j_gene: TRBJ1-1
abundance: -
v_gene: TRBV6-5

CDR3aa: ASSQRPWADTQY
j_gene: TRBJ2-3
abundance: few
v_gene: TRBV4-1

CDR3aa: SGTGRTGELF
j_gene: TRBJ2-2
abundance: -
v_gene: TRBV29-1

CDR3aa: ASSRLGAPLTYEQY
j_gene: TRBJ2-7
abundance: few
v_gene: TRBV6-6

CDR3aa: ASSLRAGSVTDTQY
j_gene: TRBJ2-3
abundance: -
v_gene: TRBV4-3

CDR3aa: ASSLVWDRRYEQY
j_gene: TRBJ2-7
abundance: many
v_gene: TRBV7-8

CDR3aa: ASSLPHPGDAYNEQF
j_gene: TRBJ2-1
abundance: -
v_gene: TRBV27

CDR3aa: ASTQGGYNEQF
j_gene: TRBJ2-1
abundance: many
v_gene: TRBV6-2/TRBV6-3

CDR3aa: SARDRQFTNEKLF
j_gene: TRBJ1-4
abundance: -
v_gene: TRBV20-1

CDR3aa: ASSIGPPRPGTYGYT
j_gene: TRBJ1-2
abundance: many
v_gene: TRBV19

CDR3aa: ASSARQGMNTEAF
j_gene: TRBJ1-1
abundance: many
v_gene: TRBV7-6

CDR3aa: ASSQDIRVNSPLH
j_gene: TRBJ1-6
abundance: -
v_gene: TRBV4-3

CDR3aa: ASSGGRSEKLF
j_gene: TRBJ1-4
abundance: -
v_gene: TRBV7-1

CDR3aa: AIRLRTGGETDTQY
j_gene: TRBJ2-3
abundance: -
v_gene: TRBV10-3